This is a list of T cell receptor beta chains from one sample in a study of identical twins. Via MiXCR, TCRdb re-called the 5' RACE reads, giving one row per CDR3 protein. The data show over 600,000 distinct CDR3 sequences, over 20% seen once. These same records also appear under a second study, on T cells expressing NK-cell markers.

The source material was PBMCs. These receptors were obtained from a woman between 18 and 30 years old in good health. CDR3s include the opening cysteine and the closing phenylalanine or tryptophan. The D gene is left open where the match is weak. Size tells how often a clone was seen (once, few, many) or the class of an expanded clone, and some rows leave it out.

d_call	cdr3_length	j_call	clone_size	v_call	cdr3_aa	cdr3_nt
-	18	TRBJ2-6	-	TRBV20-1	CSARGDDFANSGANVLTF	TGCAGTGCTAGAGGGGACGACTTCGCTAACTCTGGGGCCAACGTCCTGACTTTC
-	14	TRBJ1-2	-	TRBV4-2	CASSQDKEGYGYTF	TGTGCCAGCAGCCAAGATAAGGAAGGCTATGGCTACACCTTC
-	14	TRBJ2-1	few	TRBV12-3/TRBV12-4	CASRTSTAYNEQFF	TGTGCCAGCAGAACTAGCACCGCCTACAATGAGCAGTTCTTC
TRBD2	15	TRBJ2-1	many	TRBV7-2	CASSLIAGAYNEQFF	TGTGCCAGCAGCTTAATTGCGGGAGCCTACAATGAGCAGTTCTTC
-	16	TRBJ2-6	many	TRBV2	CASFDRSGSGANVLTF	TGTGCCAGTTTTGACAGGTCTGGCTCTGGGGCCAACGTCCTGACTTTC
TRBD2	15	TRBJ2-3	many	TRBV11-3	CASSHPGGASDTQYF	TGTGCCAGCAGCCATCCCGGGGGGGCCTCAGATACGCAGTATTTT
TRBD1	15	TRBJ1-5	few	TRBV6-5	CASSYSNRGRQPQHF	TGTGCCAGCAGTTACTCCAACAGGGGAAGGCAGCCCCAGCATTTT
-	13	TRBJ2-7	-	TRBV15	CATKWAEAYEQYF	TGTGCCACCAAATGGGCTGAGGCGTACGAGCAGTACTTC
-	13	TRBJ2-7	-	TRBV4-2	CASSQALGVEQYF	TGTGCCAGCAGCCAAGCTTTAGGGGTCGAGCAGTACTTC
-	13	TRBJ2-1	few	TRBV7-6	CASSQLTWDEQFF	TGTGCCAGCAGCCAACTGACTTGGGATGAGCAGTTCTTC
TRBD1	16	TRBJ1-6	few	TRBV3-1	CASSQPDRGPGSPLHF	TGTGCCAGCAGCCAGCCGGACAGGGGGCCGGGATCACCCCTCCACTTT
-	13	TRBJ2-7	many	TRBV2	CASTSGISYEQYF	TGTGCCAGCACCTCCGGGATCTCCTACGAGCAGTACTTC
TRBD2	15	TRBJ2-5	once	TRBV7-2	CASSLLGGSQETQYF	TGTGCCAGCAGCTTATTGGGGGGGTCCCAAGAGACCCAGTACTTC
-	13	TRBJ2-5	-	TRBV12-3/TRBV12-4	CASSLQFQETQYF	TGTGCCAGCAGTTTACAGTTCCAAGAGACCCAGTACTTC
TRBD2	15	TRBJ2-1	few	TRBV20-1	CSARGGTRRINEQFF	TGCAGTGCTAGAGGAGGGACTAGGAGGATCAATGAGCAGTTCTTC
-	15	TRBJ1-1	few	TRBV4-3	CASSQDSPLNTEAFF	TGCGCCAGCAGCCAAGATTCGCCTTTGAACACTGAAGCTTTCTTT
TRBD2	15	TRBJ2-1	few	TRBV12-3/TRBV12-4	CASSLSGTRYNEQFF	TGTGCCAGCAGTTTATCCGGGACTAGATACAATGAGCAGTTCTTC
-	10	TRBJ2-1	once	TRBV7-9	CATDPGEQFF	TGTGCGACAGATCCGGGGGAGCAGTTCTTC
-	12	TRBJ1-1	many	TRBV27	CASRSGTTEAFF	TGTGCCAGCCGTTCAGGGACCACTGAAGCTTTCTTT
-	17	TRBJ1-2	-	TRBV2	CASSAGGRPTNNYGYTF	TGTGCCAGCAGCGCCGGGGGTAGGCCTACAAATAACTATGGCTACACCTTC
-	12	TRBJ2-3	-	TRBV12-3/TRBV12-4	CATSPRRSTQYF	TGTGCCACAAGCCCCAGGCGTAGTACGCAGTATTTT
TRBD1	17	TRBJ2-1	-	TRBV7-9	CASSSLLRDRDINEQFF	TGTGCCAGCAGCTCCCTCTTACGGGACAGGGATATCAATGAGCAGTTCTTC
-	13	TRBJ1-2	many	TRBV29-1	CSVEVGPARGYTF	TGCAGCGTTGAAGTTGGGCCGGCTAGAGGCTACACCTTC
TRBD1	16	TRBJ2-5	-	TRBV6-1	CASTRKPGQGKETQYF	TGTGCCAGCACCAGGAAGCCGGGACAGGGAAAAGAGACCCAGTACTTC
-	14	TRBJ1-2	few	TRBV12-3/TRBV12-4	CASSVAGGDYGYTF	TGTGCCAGCAGTGTCGCTGGGGGGGACTATGGCTACACCTTC
-	13	TRBJ2-1	-	TRBV30	CAWGRRDMGWQFF	TGTGCCTGGGGTCGCCGGGACATGGGGTGGCAGTTCTTC
-	15	TRBJ1-2	-	TRBV6-5	CASSYGWRNYYGYTF	TGTGCCAGCAGTTACGGCTGGCGGAACTACTATGGCTACACCTTC
TRBD2	17	TRBJ2-3	-	TRBV4-2	CASSQAQRGGSTDTQYF	TGTGCCAGCAGCCAAGCCCAGCGGGGGGGTAGCACAGATACGCAGTATTTT
-	15	TRBJ2-7	few	TRBV20-1	CSARGPTANRWEQYF	TGCAGTGCTAGAGGGCCTACAGCGAACCGCTGGGAGCAGTACTTC
TRBD2	15	TRBJ2-3	few	TRBV7-9	CASSSTSESTDTQYF	TGTGCCAGCAGCTCGACTAGCGAGAGCACAGATACGCAGTATTTT
-	14	TRBJ2-7	few	TRBV9	CASSAPGRAYEQYF	TGTGCCAGCAGCGCCCCGGGGCGAGCCTACGAGCAGTACTTC
TRBD2	14	TRBJ2-4	few	TRBV27	CASSLREGLGIQYF	TGTGCCAGCAGTTTAAGGGAGGGACTGGGCATTCAGTACTTC
-	15	TRBJ2-1	few	TRBV7-2	CASSFGDVTYNEQFF	TGTGCCAGCAGCTTCGGGGACGTAACCTACAATGAGCAGTTCTTC
TRBD1	16	TRBJ2-1	few	TRBV5-1	CASSSGQVYSYNEQFF	TGCGCCAGCAGCTCCGGACAGGTCTACTCCTACAATGAGCAGTTCTTC
TRBD1	11	TRBJ2-7	-	TRBV6-5	CAIGQAYEQYF	TGTGCCATCGGACAGGCCTACGAGCAGTACTTC
-	15	TRBJ1-1	-	TRBV7-9	CASSKQISGDTEAFF	TGTGCCAGCAGCAAGCAGATTTCCGGGGACACTGAAGCTTTCTTT
-	12	TRBJ2-1	many	TRBV25-1	CASEQGRDEQFF	TGTGCCAGCGAACAGGGCCGCGATGAGCAGTTCTTC
-	15	TRBJ1-5	-	TRBV20-1	CSAGREGNSNQPQHF	TGCAGTGCTGGCCGGGAGGGTAATAGCAATCAGCCCCAGCATTTT
TRBD1	15	TRBJ2-5	many	TRBV20-1	CSARDPGTAQETQYF	TGCAGTGCTAGAGACCCGGGGACAGCGCAAGAGACCCAGTACTTC
-	14	TRBJ2-4	-	TRBV5-6	CASSPIGRGNIQYF	TGTGCCAGCAGCCCAATCGGCCGGGGAAACATTCAGTACTTC
TRBD2	17	TRBJ2-2	-	TRBV12-3/TRBV12-4	CASSTSGRANDTGELFF	TGTGCCAGCAGTACTAGCGGGAGGGCCAATGACACCGGGGAGCTGTTTTTT
TRBD1	16	TRBJ1-4	many	TRBV12-3/TRBV12-4	CASSLGPNRGGEKLFF	TGTGCCAGCAGCCTTGGGCCCAACAGGGGGGGTGAAAAACTGTTTTTT
-	12	TRBJ1-1	-	TRBV7-9	CASLVPRTEAFF	TGTGCCAGCCTTGTCCCGCGCACTGAAGCTTTCTTT